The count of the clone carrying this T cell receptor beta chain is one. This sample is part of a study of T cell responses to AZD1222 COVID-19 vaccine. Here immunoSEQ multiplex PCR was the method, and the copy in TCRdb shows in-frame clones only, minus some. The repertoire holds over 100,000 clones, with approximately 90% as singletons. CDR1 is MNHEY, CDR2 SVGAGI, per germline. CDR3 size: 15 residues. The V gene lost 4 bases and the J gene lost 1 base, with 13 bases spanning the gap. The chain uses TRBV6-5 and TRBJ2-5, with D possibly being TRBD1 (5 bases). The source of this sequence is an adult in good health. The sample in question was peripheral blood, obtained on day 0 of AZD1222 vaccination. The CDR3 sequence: CASSLTASSQETQYF. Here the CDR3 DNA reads TGTGCCAGCAGTTTGACAGCGAGCTCCCAAGAGACCCAGTACTTC.